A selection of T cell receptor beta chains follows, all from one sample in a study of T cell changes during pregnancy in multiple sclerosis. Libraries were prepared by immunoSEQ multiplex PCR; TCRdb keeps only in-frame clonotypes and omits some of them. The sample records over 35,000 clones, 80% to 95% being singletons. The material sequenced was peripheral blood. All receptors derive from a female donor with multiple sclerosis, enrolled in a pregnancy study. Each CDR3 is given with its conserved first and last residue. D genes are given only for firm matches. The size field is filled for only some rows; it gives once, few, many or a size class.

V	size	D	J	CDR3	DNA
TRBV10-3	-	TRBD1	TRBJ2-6	CAISGSGQASSGANVLTF	TGTGCCATCAGTGGTTCGGGACAGGCCAGCTCTGGGGCCAACGTCCTGACTTTC
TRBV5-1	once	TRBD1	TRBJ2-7	CASSDGQGPFEQYF	TGCGCCAGCTCCGACGGACAGGGCCCTTTCGAGCAGTACTTC
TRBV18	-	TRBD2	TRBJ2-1	CASSVLAGENEQFF	TGTGCCAGCTCAGTCCTAGCGGGAGAGAATGAGCAGTTCTTC
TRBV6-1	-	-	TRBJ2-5	CASGSEETQYF	TGTGCCAGCGGGAGTGAAGAGACCCAGTACTTC
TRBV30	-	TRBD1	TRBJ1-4	CAWRRGTGNEKLFF	TGTGCCTGGAGAAGGGGGACAGGGAATGAAAAACTGTTTTTT
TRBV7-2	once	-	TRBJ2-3	CASSRVGGDTQYF	TGTGCCAGCAGCCGGGTCGGGGGAGATACGCAGTATTTT
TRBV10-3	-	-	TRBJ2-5	CAITEGYGETQYF	TGTGCCATCACGGAGGGGTACGGGGAGACCCAGTACTTC
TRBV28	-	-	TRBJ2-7	CASSPRVYEQYF	TGTGCCAGCAGTCCCAGGGTGTACGAGCAGTACTTC
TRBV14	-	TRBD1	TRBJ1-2	CASSQRSGTVYGYTF	TGTGCCAGCAGCCAACGCTCCGGGACAGTCTATGGCTACACCTTC
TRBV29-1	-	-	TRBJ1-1	CSVEKVPGLRVTEAFF	TGCAGCGTTGAAAAGGTCCCCGGACTGAGGGTCACTGAAGCTTTCTTT
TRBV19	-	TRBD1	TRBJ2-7	CASSFDRGRRDEQYF	TGTGCCAGTAGTTTTGACAGGGGGCGCCGAGACGAGCAGTACTTC
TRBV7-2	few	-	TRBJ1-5	CASSLDNQPQHF	TGTGCCAGCAGCTTAGACAATCAGCCCCAGCATTTT
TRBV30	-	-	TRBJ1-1	CAWSATGLDTEAFF	TGTGCCTGGAGCGCTACAGGGTTGGACACTGAAGCTTTCTTT
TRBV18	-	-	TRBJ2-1	CASSVGRGSYNEQFF	TGTGCCAGTTCCGTGGGTAGGGGGTCCTACAATGAGCAGTTCTTC
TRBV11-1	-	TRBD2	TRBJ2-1	CASMSGTEQFF	TGTGCCAGCATGAGCGGGACTGAGCAGTTCTTC
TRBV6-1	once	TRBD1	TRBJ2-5	CASTNRGYGETQYF	TGTGCCAGCACGAACAGGGGCTATGGGGAGACCCAGTACTTC
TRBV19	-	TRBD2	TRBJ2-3	CASSMRGAIDTQYF	TGTGCCAGTAGTATGCGGGGGGCTATAGATACGCAGTATTTT
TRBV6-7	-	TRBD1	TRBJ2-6	CASKVVQGEALGANVLTF	TGTGCCAGTAAGGTTGTCCAGGGGGAAGCCCTTGGGGCCAACGTCCTGACTTTC
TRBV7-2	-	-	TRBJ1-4	CASSLGRSDKLFF	TGTGCCAGCAGCTTAGGCCGGTCAGATAAACTGTTTTTT
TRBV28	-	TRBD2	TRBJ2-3	CASRPGTRGQDTQYF	TGTGCCAGCAGGCCCGGGACTAGAGGGCAAGATACGCAGTATTTT
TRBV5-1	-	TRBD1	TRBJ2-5	CASSFTGGWGETQYF	TGCGCCAGCAGCTTTACAGGGGGCTGGGGGGAGACCCAGTACTTC
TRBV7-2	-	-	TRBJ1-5	CASSLVKYSNQPQHF	TGTGCCAGCAGCTTAGTCAAGTATAGCAATCAGCCCCAGCATTTT
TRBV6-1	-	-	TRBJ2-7	CASSEGAAIYEQYF	TGTGCCAGCAGTGAAGGGGCAGCTATCTACGAGCAGTACTTC
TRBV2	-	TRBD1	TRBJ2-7	CASSESRGNSYEQYF	TGTGCCAGCAGTGAGAGCAGGGGGAACTCCTACGAGCAGTACTTC
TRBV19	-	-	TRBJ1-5	CASSKLNQPQHF	TGTGCCAGTAGTAAACTCAATCAGCCCCAGCATTTT
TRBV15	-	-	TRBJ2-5	CATSSQETAETQYF	TGTGCCACCAGCAGTCAGGAGACGGCAGAGACCCAGTACTTC
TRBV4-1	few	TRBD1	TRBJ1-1	CASSQADREATEAFF	TGCGCCAGCAGCCAAGCCGACAGGGAGGCCACTGAAGCTTTCTTT
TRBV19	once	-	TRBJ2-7	CASSIRLSYEQYF	TGTGCCAGTAGTATCAGGTTATCCTACGAGCAGTACTTC
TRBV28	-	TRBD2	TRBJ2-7	CASSYGLAGHEQYF	TGTGCCAGCAGTTATGGACTAGCGGGTCACGAGCAGTACTTC